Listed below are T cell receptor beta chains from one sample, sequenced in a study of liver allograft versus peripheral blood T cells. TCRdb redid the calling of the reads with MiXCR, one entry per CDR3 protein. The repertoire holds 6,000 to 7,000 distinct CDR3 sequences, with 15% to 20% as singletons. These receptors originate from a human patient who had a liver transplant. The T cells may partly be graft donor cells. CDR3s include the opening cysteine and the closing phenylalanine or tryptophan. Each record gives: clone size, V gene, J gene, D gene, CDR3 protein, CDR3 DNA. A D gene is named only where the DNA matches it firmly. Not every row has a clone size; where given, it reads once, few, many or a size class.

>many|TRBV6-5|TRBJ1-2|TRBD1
CASSYSWDRGYYGYTF
TGTGCCAGCAGTTACTCGTGGGACAGGGGTTACTATGGCTACACCTTC
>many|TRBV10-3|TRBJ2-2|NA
CAISESTGVGSTGELFF
TGTGCCATCAGTGAGTCAACAGGGGTCGGGAGCACCGGGGAGCTGTTTTTT
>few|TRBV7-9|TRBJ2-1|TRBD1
CASSPPGTGGLEQFF
TGTGCCAGCAGCCCACCAGGGACAGGGGGCCTTGAGCAGTTCTTC
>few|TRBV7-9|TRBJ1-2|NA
CASSFGQTRDGYTF
TGTGCCAGCAGCTTCGGACAGACCCGAGATGGCTACACCTTC
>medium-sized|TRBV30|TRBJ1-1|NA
CAWSQGQGITEAFF
TGTGCCTGGAGTCAAGGCCAAGGGATCACTGAAGCTTTCTTT
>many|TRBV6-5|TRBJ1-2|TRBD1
CASSTSPGTGSGYTF
TGTGCCAGCAGTACGAGCCCCGGGACAGGATCCGGCTACACCTTC
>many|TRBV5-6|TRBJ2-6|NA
CASSPPFSGANVLTF
TGTGCCAGCAGCCCCCCCTTCTCTGGGGCCAACGTCCTGACTTTC
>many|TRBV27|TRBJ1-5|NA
CASSPTGFNQPQHF
TGTGCCAGCAGTCCGACAGGTTTCAATCAGCCCCAGCATTTT
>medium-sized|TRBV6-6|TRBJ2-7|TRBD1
CASRADRGDYEQYF
TGTGCCAGCAGAGCGGACAGGGGCGACTACGAGCAGTACTTC
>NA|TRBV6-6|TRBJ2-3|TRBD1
CASRGGKGVRRGPGTQYF
TGTGCCAGCAGGGGCGGAAAGGGGGTTCGCAGGGGGCCGGGCACGCAGTATTTT
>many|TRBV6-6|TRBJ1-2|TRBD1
CASSPGGTGGIYGYTF
TGTGCCAGCAGTCCCGGGGGGACAGGGGGCATCTATGGCTACACCTTC
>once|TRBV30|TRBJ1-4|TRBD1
CAWKDRGGEKLFF
TGTGCCTGGAAAGACAGGGGAGGTGAAAAACTGTTTTTT
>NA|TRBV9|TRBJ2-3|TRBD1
CASSADPTGKGTDTQYF
TGTGCCAGCAGCGCCGACCCGACAGGGAAGGGCACAGATACGCAGTATTTT
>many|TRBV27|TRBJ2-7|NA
CASSLLSAGQPSYEQYF
TGTGCCAGCAGTTTATTGTCCGCCGGACAGCCTTCCTACGAGCAGTACTTC
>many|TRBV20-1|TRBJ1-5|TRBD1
CSARDPGGVGQPQHF
TGCAGTGCTAGAGACCCAGGGGGCGTTGGACAGCCCCAGCATTTT
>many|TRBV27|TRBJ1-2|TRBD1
CASSFWTGGGYGYTF
TGTGCCAGCAGTTTCTGGACAGGGGGTGGGTATGGCTACACCTTC
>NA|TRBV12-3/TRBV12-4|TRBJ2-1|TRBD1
CASSTTTPDREVAGEQFF
TGTGCCAGCAGTACTACCACCCCGGACAGGGAAGTTGCCGGTGAGCAGTTCTTC
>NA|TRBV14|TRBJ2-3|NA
CASSLGGITDTQYF
TGTGCCAGCAGCCTAGGGGGGATCACAGATACGCAGTATTTT
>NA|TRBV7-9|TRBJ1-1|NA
CASRPVNTEAFF
TGTGCCAGCAGGCCGGTGAACACTGAAGCTTTCTTT
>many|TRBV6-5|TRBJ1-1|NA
CASSYVRGTSRGAFF
TGTGCCAGCAGTTACGTTAGGGGGACGAGCCGAGGGGCTTTCTTT
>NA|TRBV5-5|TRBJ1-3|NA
CASIGTSGANTIYF
TGTGCCAGCATCGGGACCTCAGGGGCAAACACCATATATTTT
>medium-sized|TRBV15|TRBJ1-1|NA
CATSGFPGENTEAFF
TGTGCCACCAGCGGGTTTCCTGGTGAGAACACTGAAGCTTTCTTT
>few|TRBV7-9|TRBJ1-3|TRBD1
CASSPFRGTGFTSGNTIYF
TGTGCCAGCAGCCCTTTCCGAGGGACAGGCTTCACCTCTGGAAACACCATATATTTT
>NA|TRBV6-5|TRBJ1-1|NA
CASSSTGTEAFF
TGTGCCAGCAGTTCGACAGGTACTGAAGCTTTCTTT
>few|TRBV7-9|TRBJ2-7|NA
CASSLVQTEGTYEQYF
TGTGCCAGCAGCTTAGTTCAGACGGAAGGTACCTACGAGCAGTACTTC
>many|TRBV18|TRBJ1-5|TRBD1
CASSPSSTGRQPQHF
TGTGCCAGCTCACCTTCTTCGACAGGGCGCCAGCCCCAGCATTTT
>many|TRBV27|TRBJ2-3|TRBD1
CASSSQTQGYTDTQYF
TGTGCCAGCAGTTCGCAAACACAGGGGTACACAGATACGCAGTATTTT
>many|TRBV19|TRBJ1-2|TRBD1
CASRIPSGTGYYGYTF
TGTGCCAGCAGAATTCCCTCCGGGACAGGGTACTATGGCTACACCTTC
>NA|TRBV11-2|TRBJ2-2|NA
CASTITVPRGSNTGELFF
TGTGCCAGCACCATTACGGTGCCCAGAGGATCGAACACCGGGGAGCTGTTTTTT
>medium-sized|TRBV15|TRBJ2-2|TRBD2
CATSPIRTGSAGGIGELFF
TGTGCCACCAGCCCTATCCGGACAGGGTCAGCGGGGGGGATCGGGGAGCTGTTTTTT
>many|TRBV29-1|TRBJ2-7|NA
CSAGEGSSSYEQYF
TGCAGCGCGGGAGAGGGATCAAGCTCCTACGAGCAGTACTTC